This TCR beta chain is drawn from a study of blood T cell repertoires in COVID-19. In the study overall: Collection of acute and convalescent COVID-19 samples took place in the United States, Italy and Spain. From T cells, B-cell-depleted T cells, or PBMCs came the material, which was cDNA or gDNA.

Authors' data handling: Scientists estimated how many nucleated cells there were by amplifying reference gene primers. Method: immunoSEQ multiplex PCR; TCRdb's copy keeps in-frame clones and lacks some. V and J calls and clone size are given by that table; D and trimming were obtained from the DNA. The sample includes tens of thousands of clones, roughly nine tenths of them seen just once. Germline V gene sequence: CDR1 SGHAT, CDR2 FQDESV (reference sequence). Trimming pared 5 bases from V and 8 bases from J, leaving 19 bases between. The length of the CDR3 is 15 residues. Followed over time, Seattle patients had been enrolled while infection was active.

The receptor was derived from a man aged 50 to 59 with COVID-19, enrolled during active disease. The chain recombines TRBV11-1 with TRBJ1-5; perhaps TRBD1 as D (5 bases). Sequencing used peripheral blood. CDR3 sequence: CASSQDGLLGEPQHF. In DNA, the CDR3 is TGTGCCAGCAGCCAGGACGGCCTTTTAGGGGAGCCCCAGCATTTT.